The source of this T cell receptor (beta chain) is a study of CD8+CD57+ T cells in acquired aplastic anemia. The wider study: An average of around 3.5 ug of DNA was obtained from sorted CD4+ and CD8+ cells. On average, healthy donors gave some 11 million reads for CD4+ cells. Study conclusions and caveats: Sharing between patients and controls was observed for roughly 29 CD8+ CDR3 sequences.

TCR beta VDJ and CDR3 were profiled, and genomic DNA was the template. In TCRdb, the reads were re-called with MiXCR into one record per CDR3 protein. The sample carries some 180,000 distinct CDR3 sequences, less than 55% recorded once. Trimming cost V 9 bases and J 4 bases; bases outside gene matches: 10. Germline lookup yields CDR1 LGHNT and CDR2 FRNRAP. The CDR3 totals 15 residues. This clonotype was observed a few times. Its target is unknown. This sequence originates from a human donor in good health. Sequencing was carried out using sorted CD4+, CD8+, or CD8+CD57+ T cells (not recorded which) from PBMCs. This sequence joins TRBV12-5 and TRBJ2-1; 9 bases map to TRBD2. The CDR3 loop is CASNIGTSRYNEQFF. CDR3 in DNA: TGTGCTAGCAACATCGGGACTAGCAGGTACAATGAGCAGTTCTTC.